This T cell receptor beta chain was sequenced in a study of shared clonotypes between healthy human individuals. Study in general: The study used three CD4 naive, three CD4 memory, two CD8 naive and one CD8 memory plate per donor. General study results and limits: A few donors had roughly 5% of their naive CD4 clonotypes in common.

This CDR3 has 13 amino acids. The V end lost 0 bases, the J end lost 5 bases, and 10 bases lay between the germline ends. Germline lookup yields CDR1 GTSNPN and CDR2 SVGIG (reference sequence). About this clone itself: Its target is unknown.

Genomic DNA belonging to each subset was distributed in equal measure over several immunoSEQ plates. Profiling relied on immunoSEQ multiplex PCR, and the TCRdb table lists in-frame clones only, not all of them. The table includes millions of clones, approximately 93% detected once. The TCR was taken from a man between 18 and 35 years old in good health. Some clones in this sample may be carry-over from other donors' samples. J is TRBJ1-2 and V is TRBV30, with D unclear. The specimen was naive CD4+ T cells from PBMCs. Subset specified: CD45RA+ positively selected. The CDR3 bases are TGTGCCTGGAGTGTAGGCTCGGCTTATGGCTACACCTTC. This translates into CAWSVGSAYGYTF. Full variable domain (outside the CDR3, taken from reference TRBV30 and TRBJ1-2): SQTIHQWPATLVQPVGSPLSLECTVEGTSNPNLYWYRQAAGRGLQLLFYSVGIGQISSEVPQNLSASRPQDRQFILSSKKLLLSDSGFYLCAWSVGSAYGYTFGSGTRLTVV.